This T cell receptor (beta chain) is from a study of blood T cell repertoires in COVID-19. Study in general: What the recovered Cohort 3 donors had was two negative PCRs, clearance, or symptom resolution. Sample material is recorded as cDNA or gDNA derived from T cells, B-cell-depleted T cells, or PBMCs.

The assay was immunoSEQ multiplex PCR, and TCRdb's table has in-frame clones only and misses some. Of 200,000 or so clones in the sample, roughly 84% were seen once. From germline, CDR1 is MGHRA and CDR2 YSYEKL. The ends were cut back, 0 bases at V and 2 bases at J, with 14 bases in the middle. CDR3 length: 17 residues. Those who participated ranged in age from roughly 18 to 100 years and resided in about 24 US areas. Sequencing was carried out using PBMCs or T cells enriched from blood (not recorded which). The J gene is TRBJ1-5, the V gene TRBV4-1; D gene ambiguous. The TCR sequence derives from a man aged 30 to 39 in a cohort exposed to, infected with or recovered from COVID-19 (not recorded which). The CDR3 sequence: CASSQEGSPNGNQPQHF. The CDR3, as DNA: TGCGCCAGCAGCCAAGAAGGGAGCCCAAACGGCAATCAGCCCCAGCATTTT.